This record concerns one T cell receptor beta chain sequence. Its antigen is undetermined. The sample belongs to a study of blood T cells in healthy people across ages. The CDR3 is made up of 13 amino acids. CDR1 DFQATT and CDR2 SNEGSKA come from the germline V gene (reference sequence). Trimming cost V 4 bases and J 11 bases; bases outside gene matches: 13. Combining a sample-barcoded 5' primer with a J-beta primer mix, a second PCR ran for 7 to 11 cycles. TCRdb passed the 5' RACE reads through MiXCR, listing each CDR3 protein once. The table includes about a million distinct CDR3 sequences, roughly 50% detected once. Study-level findings and limits: Any conclusive comparison of naive versus antigen-experienced cells was prevented by using unsorted PBMCs.

The sample comprised blood. The TCR was taken from a man younger than 45 in good health. The chain has TRBV20-1 and TRBJ2-5; 7 nucleotides line up with TRBD2. As DNA, the CDR3 is TGCAGTGCTACCGGGACTACCCACTACCAGCAGTACTTC. This gives the protein CSATGTTHYQQYF.